This T cell receptor beta chain is from a study of CD8+ T cells in alopecia areata. As for treatment: oral pan-JAK inhibitor, 5-10 mg twice daily. This CDR3 spans 16 amino acids. From germline, CDR1 is GTSNPN and CDR2 SVGIG (reference sequence). Following extraction, RNA underwent reverse transcription to cDNA, which served as the sequencing template. The method was immunoSEQ multiplex PCR; TCRdb's version includes in-frame clones alone and lacks a portion of them. This sample carries about 64,000 clones, about 43% of them seen once, and the ten largest clones take roughly 21%. With regard to this clone: Relative to the germline gene, one junction end is altered; a read error may explain this.

The receptor comes from a human donor with alopecia areata. The input for sequencing was CD8+ T cells sorted from blood, taken at approximately week 36, from a patient treated with tofacitinib. The chain recombines TRBV30 with TRBJ2-1; 13 nucleotides align to TRBD2. CDR3 in DNA: TGTGCTTGGACTAGCGGGAGCGGTTGGGCGTGGAATGAGCAGTTCTTC. Protein sequence: CAWTSGSGWAWNEQFF.